This T cell receptor (beta chain) was observed in a study of T-cell reconstitution after alpha-beta-depleted transplantation in children. Study outcomes and limitations: T-cell counts and diversity were attributed mostly to newly produced T cells one year after transplant. Reported findings indicate that, about two months after transplant, alpha-beta T cells came from several hundred expanded clones, which were derived from non-depleted graft cells. TCRbeta diversity was high at day 60 in some patients (a result of surviving recipient T cells and thymic progenitors).

As it was prepared, the TCRbeta library received unique molecular identifiers. TCRdb processed the PCR reads anew with MiXCR; each CDR3 protein has one entry. The data hold 200,000 to 250,000 distinct CDR3 sequences, with about a tenth observed a single time. Concerning this clonotype: Its target is unknown.

This receptor was obtained from a child less than two years old with acute myeloid leukemia, due to receive a stem cell transplant. The specimen was PBMCs, collected before TCRalphabeta/CD19-depleted stem cell transplant.

Written as DNA, the CDR3 is TGCAGCGTTCGGGACAGGGTTTCTGGGGCCAACGTCCTGACTTTC. It yields the protein CSVRDRVSGANVLTF. The chain combines TRBV29-1 with TRBJ2-6; 9 bases match TRBD1. Germline CDR1 SQVTM, CDR2 ANQGSEA. The V gene end was trimmed by 5 bases and the J gene end by 1 base; junction bases not matched to a gene: 3. The CDR3 has 15 residues.